A single sample gave rise to the 6 T cell receptor beta chains below, sequenced in a study of shared clonotypes between healthy human individuals. Cells designated naive CD8 were CD45RO-negative and were positively selected for CCR7, with terminally differentiated effector memory CD45RA+ cells excluded. Only in-frame clones appear in the TCRdb table, and some are missing; sequencing was by immunoSEQ multiplex PCR. The repertoire consists of hundreds of thousands of clones, with roughly 96% occurring once and the leading ten covering roughly 0.12%. Sequenced sample: naive CD8+ T cells sorted from blood. Source of these receptors: a woman younger than 45 in good health.

A remark on this clone: The junction departs from germline at one end; a sequencing error may be responsible. This chain links TRBV6-1 with TRBJ2-4; D may be TRBD1 (6 bases). Germline V gene sequence: CDR1 MNHNS, CDR2 SASEGT. This CDR3 is 16 amino acids long. In DNA, the CDR3 is TGTGCCAGCAATGAACAGGGATGCTGGGCCAAAAACATTCAGTACTTC. Its translation: CASNEQGCWAKNIQYF.

This sequence joins TRBV5-1 and TRBJ2-3, with TRBD1 identical over 7 bases. Germline values: CDR1 SGHRS, CDR2 YFSETQ. The CDR3 has 15 amino acids. V was clipped by 4 bases and J by 3 bases; unmatched bases: 8. The DNA for the CDR3 is TGCGCCAGCAGCCGGGAAGGGGGCGGGACAGATACGCAGTATTTT. This codes for CASSREGGGTDTQYF.

This rearrangement joins TRBV27 to TRBJ2-1; 8 bases align to TRBD2. V lost 5 bases, J lost 0 bases, and 6 bases stayed unmatched. The germline V gene encodes CDR1 MNHEY and CDR2 SMNVEV (reference sequence). CDR3 length: 16 residues. The CDR3 DNA is TGTGCCAGCAGTCCCCCGGGGGGGGGCTCCTACAATGAGCAGTTCTTC. It is translated as CASSPPGGGSYNEQFF.

The V call is TRBV27, the J call TRBJ2-5; 14 nucleotides align to TRBD2. The tail of the sequence fits TRBJ2-7 better, so the J call may be wrong. The CDR3 is made up of 16 amino acids. Germline CDR1 MNHEY, CDR2 SMNVEV (reference sequence). The CDR3 bases are TGTGCCAGCAGACCCAGACTAGCGGGAGGGACCTACGAGCAGTACTTC. Translation: CASRPRLAGGTYEQYF.

The chain links TRBV5-6 to TRBJ1-3; no definite D call. Trimming left V 3 bases short and J 0 bases short, with 7 bases between. CDR1 and CDR2 (germline): SGHDT, YYEEEE. CDR3 length equals 14 residues. CDR3 in amino acids: CASSSRNSGNTIYF. CDR3 bases: TGTGCCAGCAGCTCCAGGAACTCTGGAAACACCATATATTTT.

This clone appeared a single time. The chain carries TRBV13 and TRBJ1-5; D is possibly TRBD1 (6 bases). Germline CDR1 is PRHDT and CDR2 is FYEKMQ (reference sequence). The germline V and J ends were trimmed by 0 bases and 7 bases, with 13 bases remaining between them. This CDR3 spans 15 amino acids. The CDR3 protein is CASSLGQGPRQPQHF. In nucleotides, the CDR3 is TGTGCCAGCAGCTTAGGGCAGGGGCCTCGACAGCCCCAGCATTTT. Together with reference TRBV13 and TRBJ1-5, the CDR3 gives the full variable domain: AAGVIQSPRHLIKEKRETATLKCYPIPRHDTVYWYQQGPGQDPQFLISFYEKMQSDKGSIPDRFSAQQFSDYHSELNMSSLELGDSALYFCASSLGQGPRQPQHFGDGTRLSIL.